The 4 T cell receptor beta chains presented below share a single source sample, sequenced in a study of PD-L1 blockade in urothelial cancer. Generated by immunoSEQ multiplex PCR, the TCRdb table keeps only in-frame clones and is missing some. The sample lists fewer than 45,000 clones, approximately 80% occurring once. Time point specified: pretreatment peripheral blood. Sequencing used PBMCs, obtained around atezolizumab (anti-PD-L1) treatment. These receptors were collected from a man aged 60 to 75 with urothelial cancer.

J is TRBJ2-1 and V is TRBV2; D not certain. Germline-derived CDR1 and CDR2 are SNHLY and FYNNEI. CDR3 length: 12 residues. V was shortened by 4 bases and J by 5 bases, with 6 bases between the two germline ends. In DNA, the CDR3 is TGTGCCAGCAGTGTCGGTGACAATGAGCAGTTCTTC. As protein: CASSVGDNEQFF.

The V call is TRBV21-1, the J call TRBJ2-7; TRBD2, the D gene given by the table, was not confirmed from the DNA. TRBV21-1 is flagged as a pseudogene. The CDR3 runs 17 residues. The CDR3 is CASSKVLTSGYRYEQYF. CDR3 nucleotide sequence: TGTGCCAGCAGCAAAGTGCTGACTAGCGGCTACCGCTACGAGCAGTACTTC.

This clone came up a few times. The gene calls are TRBV18 and TRBJ1-2; perhaps TRBD1 as D (5 bases). Trimming left V 0 bases short and J 5 bases short, with 10 bases between. Germline V CDR1 and CDR2: KGHSH, LQKENI. The CDR3 covers 14 residues. CDR3 in amino acids: CASSPPQGWYGYTF. DNA for the CDR3: TGTGCCAGCTCACCACCCCAGGGCTGGTATGGCTACACCTTC.

In this sample, this clone turned up once. This sequence joins TRBV5-1 and TRBJ2-2; the D gene is possibly TRBD1 (5 bases). With 4 bases removed from V and 6 bases from J, the gap between germline ends came to 16 bases. CDR3 size: 15 residues. The germline V gene has CDR1 SGHRS and CDR2 YFSETQ. The CDR3 loop is CASSQVARVPGELFF. The CDR3 bases are TGCGCCAGCAGCCAGGTGGCCAGGGTCCCCGGGGAGCTGTTTTTT.